This TCR beta chain was obtained from a study of blood T cell repertoires in COVID-19. Overall study context: COVID-19 samples collected from the United States, Italy and Spain covered acute and convalescent phases. In each case, the material was cDNA or gDNA derived from T cells, B-cell-depleted T cells, or PBMCs.

Source study methods: Reference gene primers were amplified, and this amplification served to estimate nucleated cell counts. Measured with immunoSEQ multiplex PCR; TCRdb has only the in-frame clones, and not every one. V and J calls and clone size come straight from that table; D and trimming were deduced from the DNA. The profile covers about 46,000 clones, with approximately 85% appearing a single time and 15% to 19% taken by the ten largest. CDR1 is LNHDA and CDR2 is SQIVND in the germline V gene (reference sequence). The V and J ends lost 4 bases and 9 bases, in that order; junction bases with no gene match: 11. The CDR3 totals 15 residues.

The rearrangement joins TRBV19 to TRBJ2-1; TRBD2 matches 8 bases. The specimen was peripheral blood. The receptor was isolated from a human donor in a cohort sampled during active COVID-19. The donor label of this sample is uncertain. This chain's CDR3 is CASSTPGLDQSEQFF. For the CDR3, the DNA is TGTGCCAGTAGTACTCCGGGACTAGATCAATCTGAGCAGTTCTTC. Based on the CDR3 plus reference TRBV19 and TRBJ2-1, the full variable domain is DGGITQSPKYLFRKEGQNVTLSCEQNLNHDAMYWYRQDPGQGLRLIYYSQIVNDFQKGDIAEGYSVSREKKESFPLTVTSAQKNPTAFYLCASSTPGLDQSEQFFGPGTRLTVL.